This T cell receptor beta chain is from a study of cytomegalovirus exposure and HLA in healthy donors. Nominally healthy donors were sampled, though unrecorded immune exposures were likely. V was pared by 3 bases and J by 8 bases, with 11 bases of the junction left unmatched. The V gene's germline CDR1 is SQVTM and CDR2 ANQGSEA. The CDR3 consists of 15 residues. PCR was performed using 60 Vbeta and 13 Jbeta primers. Repertoires were generated with immunoSEQ multiplex PCR, while TCRdb's copy carries only in-frame clones and drops some. Among 120,000 or so clones, under 85% were seen once, and the ten largest hold 3.5% to 4.5%.

The rearrangement links TRBV29-1 to TRBJ2-1, with 9 bases lining up with TRBD1. This TCR was recovered from a human donor in good health. The material sequenced was PBMCs. CDR3: CSVDGTGTLSHEQFF. CDR3 nucleotide sequence: TGCAGCGTTGATGGGACAGGGACTCTTTCCCATGAGCAGTTCTTC.